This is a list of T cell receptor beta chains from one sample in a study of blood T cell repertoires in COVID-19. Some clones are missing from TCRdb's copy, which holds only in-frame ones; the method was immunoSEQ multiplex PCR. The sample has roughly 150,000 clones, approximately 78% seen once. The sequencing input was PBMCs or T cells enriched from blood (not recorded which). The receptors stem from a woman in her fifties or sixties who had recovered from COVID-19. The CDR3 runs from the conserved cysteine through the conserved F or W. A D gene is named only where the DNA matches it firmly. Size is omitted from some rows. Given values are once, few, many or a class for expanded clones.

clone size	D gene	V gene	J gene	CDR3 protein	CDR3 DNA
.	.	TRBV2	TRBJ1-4	CASLGGLNEKLFF	TGTGCCAGCCTAGGGGGATTGAATGAAAAACTGTTTTTT
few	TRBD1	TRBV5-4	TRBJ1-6	CASSLPGTGSNSPLHF	TGTGCCAGCAGCTTACCCGGGACAGGGAGTAATTCACCCCTCCACTTT
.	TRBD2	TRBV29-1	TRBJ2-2	CSVEVAGGPGTGELFF	TGCAGCGTTGAGGTAGCGGGGGGGCCGGGGACCGGGGAGCTGTTTTTT
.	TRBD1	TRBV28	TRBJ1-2	CASRTGTVSYGYTF	TGTGCCAGCAGGACCGGGACAGTCAGCTATGGCTACACCTTC
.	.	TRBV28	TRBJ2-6	CASGLWSSGANVLTF	TGTGCCAGCGGCTTATGGAGCTCTGGGGCCAACGTCCTGACTTTC
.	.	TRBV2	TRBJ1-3	CASSENSLSGNTIYF	TGTGCCAGCAGTGAGAACAGCCTCTCTGGAAACACCATATATTTT
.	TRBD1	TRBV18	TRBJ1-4	CASSPPDGTGNEKLFF	TGTGCCAGCTCACCACCGGACGGGACAGGGAATGAAAAACTGTTTTTT
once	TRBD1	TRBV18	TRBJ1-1	CASSPLPGTGKTEAFF	TGTGCCAGCTCACCGCTACCCGGGACAGGGAAGACTGAAGCTTTCTTT
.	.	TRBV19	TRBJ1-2	CASTTGTQGYYGYTF	TGTGCCAGTACCACCGGGACTCAGGGCTACTATGGCTACACCTTC
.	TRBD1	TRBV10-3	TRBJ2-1	CAIRGTGPYNEQFF	TGTGCCATCAGGGGGACAGGGCCCTACAATGAGCAGTTCTTC
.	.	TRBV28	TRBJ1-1	CASTLMAGSAFF	TGTGCCAGCACCTTAATGGCAGGGTCAGCTTTCTTT
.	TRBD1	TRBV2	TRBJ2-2	CASSGTGANTGELFF	TGTGCCAGCAGCGGGACAGGAGCGAACACCGGGGAGCTGTTTTTT
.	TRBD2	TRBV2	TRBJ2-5	CASSGVAGRLFQETQYF	TGTGCCAGCAGTGGGGTAGCGGGGCGACTATTCCAAGAGACCCAGTACTTC
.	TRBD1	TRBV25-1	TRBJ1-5	CASSNSQGWDQPQHF	TGTGCCAGCAGTAACTCACAGGGGTGGGATCAGCCCCAGCATTTT
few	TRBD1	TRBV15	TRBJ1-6	CATSGGKADRGYNSPLHF	TGTGCCACCAGCGGGGGCAAGGCGGACAGGGGCTATAATTCACCCCTCCACTTT
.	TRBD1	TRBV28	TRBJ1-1	CASRLTGYTEAFF	TGTGCCAGCAGACTGACAGGGTACACTGAAGCTTTCTTT
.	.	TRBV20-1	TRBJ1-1	CSASFGNTEAFF	TGCAGTGCTAGTTTCGGGAACACTGAAGCTTTCTTT
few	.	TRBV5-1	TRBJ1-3	CASSLTIYSGNTIYF	TGCGCCAGCAGCTTGACAATTTACTCTGGAAACACCATATATTTT
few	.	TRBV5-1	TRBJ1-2	CASSLGGPSNYGYTF	TGCGCCAGCAGCTTAGGAGGACCCTCTAACTATGGCTACACCTTC
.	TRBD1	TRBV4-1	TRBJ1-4	CASSRFKAGTVTNEKLFF	TGCGCCAGCAGCCGATTTAAGGCCGGGACAGTTACTAATGAAAAACTGTTTTTT
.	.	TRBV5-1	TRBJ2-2	CASSTQGTVAGELFF	TGCGCCAGCAGCACTCAGGGTACTGTGGCCGGGGAGCTGTTTTTT
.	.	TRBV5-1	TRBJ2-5	CASSPDSQETQYF	TGCGCCAGTTCTCCGGACAGTCAAGAGACCCAGTACTTC
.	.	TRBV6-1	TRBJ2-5	CASSESQTVSGLSETQYF	TGTGCCAGCAGTGAAAGTCAGACAGTCTCAGGGCTCTCAGAGACCCAGTACTTC
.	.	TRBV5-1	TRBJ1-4	CASSLTGGGTNEKLFF	TGCGCCAGCAGCTTGACAGGCGGGGGAACTAATGAAAAACTGTTTTTT
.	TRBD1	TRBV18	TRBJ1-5	CASSGTGGGQPQHF	TGTGCCAGCTCTGGGACAGGGGGCGGTCAGCCCCAGCATTTT
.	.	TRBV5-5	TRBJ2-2	CASSFIQGFGTGELFF	TGTGCCAGCAGCTTTATACAGGGTTTCGGCACCGGGGAGCTGTTTTTT
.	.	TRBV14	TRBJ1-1	CASSTRQALRHTEAFF	TGTGCCAGCAGCACACGACAGGCTCTGCGGCACACTGAAGCTTTCTTT
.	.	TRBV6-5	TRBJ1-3	CASSDSGRRSTIYF	TGTGCCAGCAGTGACTCGGGTCGGAGAAGCACCATATATTTT
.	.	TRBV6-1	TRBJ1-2	CASSESRGGYTF	TGTGCCAGCAGTGAATCAAGGGGTGGCTACACCTTC
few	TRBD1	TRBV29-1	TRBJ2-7	CSDRGVDRTYEQYF	TGCAGCGACCGCGGCGTGGACAGGACCTACGAGCAGTACTTC
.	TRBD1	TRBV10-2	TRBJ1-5	CASSGDRGVQPQHF	TGCGCCAGCAGTGGGGACAGGGGAGTCCAGCCCCAGCATTTT
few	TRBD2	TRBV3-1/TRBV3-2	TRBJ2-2	CASSQGTSGTGELFF	TGTGCCAGCAGCCAAGGGACTAGCGGAACCGGGGAGCTGTTTTTT
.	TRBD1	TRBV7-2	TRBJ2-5	CASSLLGQGPQETQYF	TGTGCCAGCAGCCTCCTTGGACAGGGGCCGCAAGAGACCCAGTACTTC
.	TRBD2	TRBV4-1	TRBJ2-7	CASSQVGTSGYEQYF	TGCGCCAGCAGCCAAGTGGGGACTAGTGGGTACGAGCAGTACTTC
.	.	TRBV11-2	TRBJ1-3	CASSLAGYSGNTIYF	TGTGCCAGCAGCTTAGCAGGATACTCTGGAAACACCATATATTTT
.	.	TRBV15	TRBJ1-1	CASRPGEGTEAFF	TGTGCCAGTAGGCCGGGGGAGGGCACTGAAGCTTTCTTT
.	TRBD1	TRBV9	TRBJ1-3	CASSSRTGRENTIYF	TGTGCCAGCAGCTCCCGGACAGGGAGAGAAAACACCATATATTTT
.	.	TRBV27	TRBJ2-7	CASSLVEIPTYEQYF	TGTGCCAGCAGCCTAGTCGAAATCCCCACCTACGAGCAGTACTTC
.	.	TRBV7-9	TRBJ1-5	CASSSKQSSGPQHF	TGTGCCAGCAGCTCAAAACAGAGCTCAGGGCCCCAGCATTTT
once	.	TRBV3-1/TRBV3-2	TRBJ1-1	CASTYRESTEAFF	TGTGCCAGCACCTACAGGGAGAGCACTGAAGCTTTCTTT
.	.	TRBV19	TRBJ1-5	CASNRPQGRQPQHF	TGTGCCAGTAATAGGCCGCAGGGCCGTCAGCCCCAGCATTTT
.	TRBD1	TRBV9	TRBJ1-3	CASSRDSNSGNTIYF	TGTGCCAGCTCGAGGGACAGCAACTCTGGAAACACCATATATTTT
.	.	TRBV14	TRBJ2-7	CASSRDYGGHEQYF	TGTGCCAGCAGCCGGGACTACGGGGGCCACGAGCAGTACTTC
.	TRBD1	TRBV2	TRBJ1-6	CASRTTGGNNSPLHF	TGTGCCAGCAGAACGACAGGGGGCAATAATTCACCCCTCCACTTT
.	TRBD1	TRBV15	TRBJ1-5	CATSFAGTGVDQPQHF	TGTGCCACCAGCTTTGCCGGGACAGGCGTGGATCAGCCCCAGCATTTT
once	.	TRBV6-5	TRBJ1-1	CASTGHRSMNTEAFF	TGTGCCAGCACCGGACACCGGTCCATGAACACTGAAGCTTTCTTT
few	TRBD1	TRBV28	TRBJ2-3	CASSLGGTGPSTDTQYF	TGTGCCAGCAGTTTAGGGGGGACAGGGCCTAGCACAGATACGCAGTATTTT
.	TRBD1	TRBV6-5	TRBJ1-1	CASSTRARGRFEAFF	TGTGCCAGCAGTACCCGAGCTAGGGGGCGGTTTGAAGCTTTCTTT
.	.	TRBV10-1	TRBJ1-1	CASSDRMNTEAFF	TGCGCCAGCAGCGACAGGATGAACACTGAAGCTTTCTTT
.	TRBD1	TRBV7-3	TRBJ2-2	CASSQRQGATGELFF	TGTGCCAGCAGCCAGCGGCAGGGGGCGACCGGGGAGCTGTTTTTT
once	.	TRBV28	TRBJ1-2	CASSPPETGFYTF	TGTGCCAGCAGTCCACCTGAGACGGGGTTCTACACCTTC
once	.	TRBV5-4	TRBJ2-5	CASSRGQQETQYF	TGTGCCAGCAGCAGGGGACAACAAGAGACCCAGTACTTC
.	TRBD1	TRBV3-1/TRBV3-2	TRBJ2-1	CASSQVGDREDEQFF	TGTGCCAGCAGCCAAGTTGGGGACAGGGAGGATGAGCAGTTCTTC
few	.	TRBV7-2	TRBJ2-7	CASSLVSGYEQYF	TGTGCCAGCAGCTTAGTTTCCGGGTACGAGCAGTACTTC